The clone carrying this TCR beta chain was detected many times. The junction shows a germline mismatch at one end, possibly a read error. The CDR3 is 14 residues long. CDR1 MDHEN and CDR2 SYDVKM come from the germline V gene. The data were obtained in a study of T cells in Graves' hyperthyroidism and ophthalmopathy. TCR beta CDR3 sequences were amplified from RNA transcripts. The study used the HTBI primer set for a first-round RT-PCR of the TCR CDR3. A single record per CDR3 protein comes from TCRdb applying MiXCR to the multiplex PCR reads. The sample consists of hundreds of thousands of distinct CDR3 sequences, 15% to 20% of them appearing once.

The V call is TRBV28, the J call TRBJ2-7; 10 nucleotides match TRBD2. The sequence was collected from a woman in her twenties or thirties with Graves' hyperthyroidism. Sequenced sample: blood. The CDR3 region has the DNA TGCGCCAGCAGCTTGCCTAGCGGGAGTTACGAGCAGTACTTC. It is translated as CASSLPSGSYEQYF.